This TCR beta chain was captured by sequencing in a study of blood T cell repertoires in COVID-19. The wider study: Whether acute or convalescent, the COVID-19 samples came from the United States, Italy and Spain.

In the original analysis: The authors estimated nucleated cell counts from reference gene primer amplification. Profiling relied on immunoSEQ multiplex PCR, and the TCRdb table lists in-frame clones only, not all of them. The DNA was the basis for D and trimming; V, J and clone size are from that table. The sample shows fewer than 350,000 clones, about four fifths of them seen only once. This clone was found once. J was trimmed by 4 bases and V by 11 bases; bases with no gene match: 9. The CDR3 spans 14 residues. Germline V gene lookup returns CDR1 WSHSY and CDR2 SAAADI. The TCR originated in a woman aged 60-75 years with active or convalescent COVID-19. Sequencing was performed on peripheral blood. The genes are TRBV10-2 and TRBJ2-7; 12 positions match TRBD2. CDR3 region: CAGAPSGGAYEQYF. In DNA, the CDR3 is TGCGCCGGCGCCCCTAGCGGGGGGGCGTACGAGCAGTACTTC.